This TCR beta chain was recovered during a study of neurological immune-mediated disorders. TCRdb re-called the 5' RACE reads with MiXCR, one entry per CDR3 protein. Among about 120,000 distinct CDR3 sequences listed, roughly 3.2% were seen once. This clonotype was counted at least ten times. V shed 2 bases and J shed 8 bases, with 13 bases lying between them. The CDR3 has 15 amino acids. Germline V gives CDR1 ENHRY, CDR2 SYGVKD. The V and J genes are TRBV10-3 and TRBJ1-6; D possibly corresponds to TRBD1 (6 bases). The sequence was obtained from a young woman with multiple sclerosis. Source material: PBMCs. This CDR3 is CAISEKQGGHSPLHF. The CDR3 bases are TGTGCCATCAGTGAGAAACAGGGCGGGCATTCACCCCTCCACTTT.